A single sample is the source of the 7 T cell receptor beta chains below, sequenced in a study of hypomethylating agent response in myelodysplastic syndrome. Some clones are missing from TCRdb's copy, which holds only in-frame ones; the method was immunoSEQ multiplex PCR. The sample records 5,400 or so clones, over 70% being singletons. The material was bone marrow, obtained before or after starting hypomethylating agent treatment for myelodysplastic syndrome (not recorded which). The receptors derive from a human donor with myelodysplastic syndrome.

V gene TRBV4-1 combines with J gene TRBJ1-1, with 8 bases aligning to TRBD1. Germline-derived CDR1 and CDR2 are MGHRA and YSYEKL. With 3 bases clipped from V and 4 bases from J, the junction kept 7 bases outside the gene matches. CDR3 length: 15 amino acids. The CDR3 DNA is TGCGCCAGCAGCCATTCCCAGGGGGCCGCCACTGAAGCTTTCTTT. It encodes CASSHSQGAATEAFF.

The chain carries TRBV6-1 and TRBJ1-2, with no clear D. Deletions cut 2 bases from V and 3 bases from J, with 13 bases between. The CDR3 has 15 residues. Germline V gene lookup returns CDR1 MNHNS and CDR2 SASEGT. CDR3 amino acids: CASSELSTIDYGYTF. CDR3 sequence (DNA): TGTGCCAGCAGTGAACTGAGTACAATAGACTATGGCTACACCTTC.

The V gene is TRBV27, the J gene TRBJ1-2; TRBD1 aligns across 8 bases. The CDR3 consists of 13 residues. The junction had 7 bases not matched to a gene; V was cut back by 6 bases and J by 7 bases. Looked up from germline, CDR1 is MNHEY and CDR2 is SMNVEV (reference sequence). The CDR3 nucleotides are TGTGCCAGCAGCATAACAGGGGGTGGTGGCTACACCTTC. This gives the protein CASSITGGGGYTF.

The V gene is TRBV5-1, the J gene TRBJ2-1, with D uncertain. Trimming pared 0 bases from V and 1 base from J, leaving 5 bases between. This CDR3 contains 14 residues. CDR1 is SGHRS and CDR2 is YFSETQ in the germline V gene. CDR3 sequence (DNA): TGCGCCAGCAGCTTGGCACAGTCCTACAATGAGCAGTTCTTC. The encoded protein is CASSLAQSYNEQFF.

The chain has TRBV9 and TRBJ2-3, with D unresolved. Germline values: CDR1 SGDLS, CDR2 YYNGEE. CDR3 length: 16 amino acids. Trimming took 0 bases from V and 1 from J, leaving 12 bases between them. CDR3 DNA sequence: TGTGCCAGCAGCGTAGAACTCACCTCTGGCACAGATACGCAGTATTTT. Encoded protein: CASSVELTSGTDTQYF.

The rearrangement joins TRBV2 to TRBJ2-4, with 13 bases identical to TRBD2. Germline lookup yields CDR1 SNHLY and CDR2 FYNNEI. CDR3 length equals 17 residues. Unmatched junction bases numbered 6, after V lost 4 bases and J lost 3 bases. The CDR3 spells CASSVLAGGLVKNIQYF. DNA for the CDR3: TGTGCCAGCAGTGTACTAGCGGGGGGGCTGGTCAAAAACATTCAGTACTTC. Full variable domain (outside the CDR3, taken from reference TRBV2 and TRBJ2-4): EPEVTQTPSHQVTQMGQEVILRCVPISNHLYFYWYRQILGQKVEFLVSFYNNEISEKSEIFDDQFSVERPDGSNFTLKIRSTKLEDSAMYFCASSVLAGGLVKNIQYFGAGTRLSVL.

The CDR3 region has the DNA TGTGCCAGCTCACCGGGGACTGGGGCCAACGTCCTGACTTTC. Protein sequence: CASSPGTGANVLTF. The rearrangement links TRBV18 to TRBJ2-6; D call uncertain. Per germline, CDR1 KGHSH and CDR2 LQKENI. The CDR3 spans 14 residues. With 3 bases removed from V and 2 bases from J, the gap between germline ends came to 5 bases.